This T cell receptor (beta chain) was sequenced for a study of CD8 T cells in Susac syndrome. Random hexamers primed reverse transcription of about 0.45 to 1 ug RNA. TCRdb itself ran the immunoSEQ multiplex PCR reads through MiXCR, one entry per CDR3 protein. The sample includes some 200,000 distinct CDR3 sequences, 95% of them seen just once. This CDR3 has 12 amino acids. The V gene's germline CDR1 is MNHNY and CDR2 SVGAGI (reference sequence). After removal of 5 bases from V and 7 bases from J, the junction contained 0 bases not matched to a gene. The clonotype comes from a human donor with multiple sclerosis. This chain uses TRBV6-6 with TRBJ2-2; 8 bases are a match to TRBD1. The sequencing input was CD4+ T cells from PBMCs. CDR3 loop: CASSDRGGELFF. In DNA form, the CDR3 reads TGTGCCAGCAGTGACAGGGGCGGGGAGCTGTTTTTT.